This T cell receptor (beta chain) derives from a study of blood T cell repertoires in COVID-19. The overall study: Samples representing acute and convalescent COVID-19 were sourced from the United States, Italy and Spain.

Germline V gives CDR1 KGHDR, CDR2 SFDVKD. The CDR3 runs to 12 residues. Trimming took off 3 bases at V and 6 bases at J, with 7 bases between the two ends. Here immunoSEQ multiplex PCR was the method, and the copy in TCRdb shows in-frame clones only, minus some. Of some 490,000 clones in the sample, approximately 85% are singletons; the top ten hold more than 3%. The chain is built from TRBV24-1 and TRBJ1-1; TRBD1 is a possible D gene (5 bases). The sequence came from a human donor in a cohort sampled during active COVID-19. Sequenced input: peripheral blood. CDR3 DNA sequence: TGTGCCACCAGTGATGACAGTTCTGAAGCTTTCTTT. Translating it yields CATSDDSSEAFF.